This passage covers 13 T cell receptor beta chains from one sample sequenced in a study of blood T cells in healthy people across ages. Primers used in a second PCR of about 6 to 12 cycles were a sample-barcoded 5' primer and a J-beta primer mix. TCRdb reprocessed the 5' RACE reads via MiXCR and lists one record per CDR3 protein. This sample yields 550,000 to 750,000 distinct CDR3 sequences, of which about 21% are seen a single time; 3.5% to 4% belongs to the top ten. The sequencing input was blood. Receptors were obtained from a man between 65 and 85 years old in good health.

The V gene is TRBV7-9, the J gene TRBJ2-5; no definite D call. The J call may not be correct, given that the DNA end is closer to TRBJ2-1. The CDR3 is made up of 15 amino acids. The germline V gene has CDR1 SEHNR and CDR2 FQNEAQ (reference sequence). The CDR3 reads CASSSVPLSDNEQFF. Here the CDR3 DNA reads TGTGCCAGCAGCTCCGTGCCACTTTCAGACAATGAGCAGTTCTTC.

This clonotype was seen a handful of times. The chain is built from TRBV5-1 and TRBJ2-7; 8 bases are shared with TRBD2. The CDR3 has 16 amino acids. The germline gives CDR1 SGHRS, CDR2 YFSETQ. The V segment lost 0 bases and the J segment 0 bases; nucleotides outside the gene matches: 5. The CDR3 loop is CASSLEGTRGSYEQYF. Here the CDR3 DNA reads TGCGCCAGCAGCTTGGAAGGGACTAGGGGCTCCTACGAGCAGTACTTC.

This clonotype has more than one count but fewer than ten. The rearrangement joins TRBV12-3 or TRBV12-4 to TRBJ2-1, with TRBD2 as a possible D gene (6 bases). V was pared by 5 bases and J by 6 bases, with 14 bases between. The CDR3 length is 14 residues. CDR3 sequence reads: CASSRLEGSNEQFF. DNA for the CDR3: TGTGCCAGCAGTCGACTAGAGGGAAGCAATGAGCAGTTCTTC.

This clonotype was seen only a few times. This chain connects TRBV30 to TRBJ2-7, with D perhaps given as TRBD1 or TRBD2 (5 bases each). This CDR3 has 14 residues. The germline CDR1 and CDR2 sequences are GTSNPN and SVGIG (reference sequence). The V end lost 3 bases, the J end lost 3 bases, and 15 bases lay between the germline ends. As DNA, the CDR3 is TGTGCCTGGAGCGGCGACCGGGGCGGCTACGAGCAGTACTTC. It encodes CAWSGDRGGYEQYF.

This clonotype was detected only a few times. The chain has TRBV20-1 and TRBJ2-5; 9 nucleotides agree with TRBD1. The DNA matches TRBJ2-1 better at its end, which makes the J call doubtful. Germline V gene lookup returns CDR1 DFQATT and CDR2 SNEGSKA (reference sequence). The CDR3 sequence is 13 residues long. This CDR3 reads CSAGGTGWHEQFF. The CDR3 DNA reads TGCAGTGCTGGGGGGACAGGGTGGCATGAGCAGTTCTTC.

The rearrangement links TRBV7-9 to TRBJ2-3; 9 bases are a match to TRBD2. Germline V lookup: CDR1 SEHNR, CDR2 FQNEAQ (reference sequence). This CDR3 comprises 14 residues. The junction had 4 bases not matched to a gene; V was cut back by 5 bases and J by 4 bases. The CDR3 is CASSTGLAADTQYF. CDR3 sequence (DNA): TGTGCCAGCAGCACGGGACTAGCAGCAGATACGCAGTATTTT.

The table lists this clonotype with a few counts. The gene calls are TRBV20-1 and TRBJ2-2; 10 bases are a match to TRBD1. This CDR3 region has 17 residues. Per the germline V gene, CDR1 is DFQATT and CDR2 is SNEGSKA (reference sequence). V trimming: 6 bases; J trimming: 2 bases; junction bases outside the gene matches: 12. CDR3: CSATGTGDLLNTGELFF. Written as DNA, the CDR3 is TGCAGTGCGACCGGGACAGGGGATTTGTTAAACACCGGGGAGCTGTTTTTT.

In its sample, this clonotype was seen a few times. The chain links TRBV10-3 to TRBJ2-3, with D unclear. There are 14 residues in the CDR3. Trimming removed 2 bases from V and 4 bases from J, with 10 bases in between. In germline, CDR1 is ENHRY, CDR2 SYGVKD. The CDR3 bases are TGTGCCATCAGTGAGGGTCCAGGAGCAGATACGCAGTATTTT. It codes for CAISEGPGADTQYF.

This clonotype occurred many times. The V gene is TRBV5-5, the J gene TRBJ2-7; the D is unclear. Germline CDR1 is SGHKS and CDR2 is YYEKEE (reference sequence). V lost 5 bases to trimming and J lost 3 bases, with 21 bases between them. The CDR3 spans 16 residues. CDR3 residues: CASRPDLAQPFYEQYF. The CDR3 coding sequence is TGTGCCAGCAGGCCTGATTTGGCGCAACCTTTCTACGAGCAGTACTTC.

The chain recombines TRBV20-1 with TRBJ1-1; D is perhaps TRBD1 (6 bases). Trimming left V 6 bases short and J 5 bases short, with 16 bases between. The CDR3 has 13 amino acids. Germline V gene sequence: CDR1 DFQATT, CDR2 SNEGSKA (reference sequence). The DNA for the CDR3 is TGCAGTGCCCTAGGACGGGGGCAAACTGAAGCTTTCTTT. Its protein is CSALGRGQTEAFF.

The genes are TRBV12-3 or TRBV12-4 and TRBJ2-7, with TRBD2 identical over 9 bases. The CDR3 contains 15 residues. The V and J ends lost 2 bases and 3 bases, in that order; junction bases with no gene match: 5. The DNA for the CDR3 is TGTGCCAGCAGTTTAAGCGGGGGGACCTACTACGAGCAGTACTTC. Translating gives CASSLSGGTYYEQYF.

This clonotype has just a few counts. The chain has TRBV29-1 and TRBJ2-1; TRBD2 is a possible D gene (5 bases). Per the germline V gene, CDR1 is SQVTM and CDR2 is ANQGSEA. There are 13 residues in the CDR3. The ends were cut back, 2 bases at V and 8 bases at J, with 13 bases in the middle. The CDR3 is CSVERQRSHEQFF. The CDR3, as DNA: TGCAGCGTTGAACGCCAGCGGTCCCATGAGCAGTTCTTC.

This clonotype appeared a few times. V is TRBV3-1 and J is TRBJ2-1, with D perhaps matching TRBD2 (6 bases). The V end lost 3 bases, the J end lost 2 bases, and 17 bases lay between the germline ends. The CDR3 has 17 amino acids. Germline CDR1 LGHDT, CDR2 YNNKEL (reference sequence). CDR3 DNA: TGTGCCAGCAGCCAGAGCCTCGGGGGAGGCCCCTACAATGAGCAGTTCTTC. The encoded protein is CASSQSLGGGPYNEQFF.